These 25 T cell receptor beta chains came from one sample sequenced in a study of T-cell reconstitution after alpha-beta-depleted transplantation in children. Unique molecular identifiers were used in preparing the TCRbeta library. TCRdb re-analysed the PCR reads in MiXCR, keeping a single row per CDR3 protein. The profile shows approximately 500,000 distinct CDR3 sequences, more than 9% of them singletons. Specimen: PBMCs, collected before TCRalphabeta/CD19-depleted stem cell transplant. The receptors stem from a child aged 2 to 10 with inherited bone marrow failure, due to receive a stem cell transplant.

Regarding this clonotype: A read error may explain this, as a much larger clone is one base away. CDR3 nucleotides: TGTGCCAGCAGCAAAGAGGGGACAGAGACTGAAGCTTTCTTT. It encodes CASSKEGTETEAFF. The rearrangement uses TRBV21-1 and TRBJ1-1; TRBD1 reflects the table's D call only, with no check against the DNA. TRBV21-1 is an annotated pseudogene. The CDR3 is made up of 14 amino acids.

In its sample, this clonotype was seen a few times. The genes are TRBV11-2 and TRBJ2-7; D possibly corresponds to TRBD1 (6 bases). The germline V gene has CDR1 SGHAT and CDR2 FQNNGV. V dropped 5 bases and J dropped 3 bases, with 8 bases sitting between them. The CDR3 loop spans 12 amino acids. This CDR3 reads CASSHRVYEQYF. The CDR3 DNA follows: TGTGCCAGCAGCCACAGGGTCTACGAGCAGTACTTC.

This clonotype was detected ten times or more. CDR3 DNA: TGCAGTGCTAGAAGGGGAGGGGACGCAGATACGCAGTATTTT. Protein product: CSARRGGDADTQYF. The rearrangement links TRBV20-1 to TRBJ2-3, with TRBD2 identical over 7 bases. Trimming cost V 2 bases and J 4 bases; bases outside gene matches: 6. Per germline, CDR1 DFQATT and CDR2 SNEGSKA (reference sequence). The CDR3 has 14 residues.

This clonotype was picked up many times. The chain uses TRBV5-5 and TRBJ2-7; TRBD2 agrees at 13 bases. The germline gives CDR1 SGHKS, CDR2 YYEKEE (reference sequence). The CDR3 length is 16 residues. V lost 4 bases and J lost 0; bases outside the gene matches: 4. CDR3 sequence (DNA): TGTGCCAGCAGCCCGGGACTAGCGGGATTCTCCTACGAGCAGTACTTC. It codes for CASSPGLAGFSYEQYF.

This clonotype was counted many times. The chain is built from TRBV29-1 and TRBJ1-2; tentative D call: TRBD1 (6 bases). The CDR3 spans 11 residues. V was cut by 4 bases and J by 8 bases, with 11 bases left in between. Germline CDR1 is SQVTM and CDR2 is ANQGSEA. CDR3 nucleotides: TGCAGCGTTGCGGCAGGGGCAGGCTACACCTTC. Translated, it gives CSVAAGAGYTF. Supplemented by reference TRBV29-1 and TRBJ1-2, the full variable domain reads SAVISQKPSRDICQRGTSLTIQCQVDSQVTMMFWYRQQPGQSLTLIATANQGSEATYESGFVIDKFPISRPNLTFSTLTVSNMSPEDSSIYLCSVAAGAGYTFGSGTRLTVV.

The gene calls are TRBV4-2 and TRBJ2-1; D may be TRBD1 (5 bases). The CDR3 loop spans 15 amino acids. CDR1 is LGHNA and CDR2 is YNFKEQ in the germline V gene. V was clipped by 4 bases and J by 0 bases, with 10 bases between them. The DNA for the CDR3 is TGTGCCAGCAGCCCAGGGCCCATCTCCTACAATGAGCAGTTCTTC. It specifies CASSPGPISYNEQFF.

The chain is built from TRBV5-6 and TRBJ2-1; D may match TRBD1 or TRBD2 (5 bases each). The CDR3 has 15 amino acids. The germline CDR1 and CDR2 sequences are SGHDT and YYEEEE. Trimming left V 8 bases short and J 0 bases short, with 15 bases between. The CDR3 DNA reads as TGTGCCAGGGGCTCCCGGGACCTCTCCTACAATGAGCAGTTCTTC. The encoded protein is CARGSRDLSYNEQFF.

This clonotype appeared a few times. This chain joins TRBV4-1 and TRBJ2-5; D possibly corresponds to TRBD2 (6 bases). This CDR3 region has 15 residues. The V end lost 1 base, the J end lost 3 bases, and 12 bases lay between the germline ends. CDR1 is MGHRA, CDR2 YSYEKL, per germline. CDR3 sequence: CASSQVGSGEETQYF. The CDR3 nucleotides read TGCGCCAGCAGCCAAGTCGGTTCGGGGGAAGAGACCCAGTACTTC.

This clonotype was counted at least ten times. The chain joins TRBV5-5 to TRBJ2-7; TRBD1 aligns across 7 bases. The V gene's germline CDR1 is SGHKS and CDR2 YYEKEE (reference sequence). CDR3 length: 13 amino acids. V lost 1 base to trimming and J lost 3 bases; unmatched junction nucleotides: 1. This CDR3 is CASSLWDSYEQYF. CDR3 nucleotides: TGTGCCAGCAGCTTGTGGGACAGCTACGAGCAGTACTTC.

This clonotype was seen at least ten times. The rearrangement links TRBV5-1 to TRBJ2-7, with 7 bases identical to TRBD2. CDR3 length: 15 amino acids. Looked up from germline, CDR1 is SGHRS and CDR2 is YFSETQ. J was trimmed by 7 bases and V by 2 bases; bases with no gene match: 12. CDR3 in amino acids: CASSFLGLRVEEQYF. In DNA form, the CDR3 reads TGCGCCAGCAGCTTTCTGGGACTAAGGGTGGAGGAGCAGTACTTC.

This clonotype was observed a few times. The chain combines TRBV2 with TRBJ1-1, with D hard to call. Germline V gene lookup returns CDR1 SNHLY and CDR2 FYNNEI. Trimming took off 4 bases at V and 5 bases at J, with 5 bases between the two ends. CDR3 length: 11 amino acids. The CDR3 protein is CASSGETEAFF. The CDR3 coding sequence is TGTGCCAGCAGTGGGGAGACTGAAGCTTTCTTT.

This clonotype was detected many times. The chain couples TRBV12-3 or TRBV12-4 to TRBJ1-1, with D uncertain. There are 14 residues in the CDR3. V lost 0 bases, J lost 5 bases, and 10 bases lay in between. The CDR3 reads CASSLARGWTEAFF. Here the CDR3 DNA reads TGTGCCAGCAGTTTAGCCCGAGGATGGACTGAAGCTTTCTTT.

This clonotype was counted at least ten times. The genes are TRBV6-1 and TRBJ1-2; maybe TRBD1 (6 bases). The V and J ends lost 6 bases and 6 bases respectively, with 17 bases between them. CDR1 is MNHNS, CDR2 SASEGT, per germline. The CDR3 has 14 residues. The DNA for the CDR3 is TGTGCCAGCAGACGACTACAGGGTACCGATGGCTACACCTTC. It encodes CASRRLQGTDGYTF.

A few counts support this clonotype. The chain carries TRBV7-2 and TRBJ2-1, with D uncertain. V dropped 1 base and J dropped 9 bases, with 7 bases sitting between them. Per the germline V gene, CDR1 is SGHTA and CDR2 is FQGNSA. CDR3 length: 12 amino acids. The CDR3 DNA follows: TGTGCCAGCAGCTTAGACGGGTTTGAGCAGTTCTTC. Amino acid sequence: CASSLDGFEQFF.

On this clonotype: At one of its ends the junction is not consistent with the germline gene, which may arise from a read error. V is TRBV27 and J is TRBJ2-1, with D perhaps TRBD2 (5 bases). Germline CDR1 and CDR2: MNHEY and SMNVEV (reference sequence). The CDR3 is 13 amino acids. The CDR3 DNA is TGTGCCAGCAGTTTACGGGGTGGGAATGAGCAGCTCTTC. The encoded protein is CASSLRGGNEQLF.

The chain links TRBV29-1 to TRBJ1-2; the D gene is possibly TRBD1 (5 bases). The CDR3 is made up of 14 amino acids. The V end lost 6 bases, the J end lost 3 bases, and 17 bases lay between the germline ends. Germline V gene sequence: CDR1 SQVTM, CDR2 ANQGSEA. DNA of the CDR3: TGCAGCGTGGACGGAAGGGGTTTGGACTATGGCTACACCTTC. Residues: CSVDGRGLDYGYTF.

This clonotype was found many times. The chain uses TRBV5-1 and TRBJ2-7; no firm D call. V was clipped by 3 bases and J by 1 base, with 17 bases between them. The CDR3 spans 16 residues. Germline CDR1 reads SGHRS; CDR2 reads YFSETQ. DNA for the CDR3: TGCGCCAGCAGCTCGGGCCGGTTTGGATCTTCCTACGAGCAGTACTTC. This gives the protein CASSSGRFGSSYEQYF. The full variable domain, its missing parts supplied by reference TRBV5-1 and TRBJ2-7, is KAGVTQTPRYLIKTRGQQVTLSCSPISGHRSVSWYQQTPGQGLQFLFEYFSETQRNKGNFPGRFSGRQFSNSRSEMNVSTLELGDSALYLCASSSGRFGSSYEQYFGPGTRLTVT.

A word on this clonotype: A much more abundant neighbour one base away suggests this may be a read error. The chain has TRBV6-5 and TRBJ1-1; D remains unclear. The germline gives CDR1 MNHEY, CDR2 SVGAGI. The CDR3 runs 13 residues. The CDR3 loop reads CASSYYLNTAAFF. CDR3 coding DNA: TGTGCCAGCAGTTACTATCTAAACACTGCAGCTTTCTTT.

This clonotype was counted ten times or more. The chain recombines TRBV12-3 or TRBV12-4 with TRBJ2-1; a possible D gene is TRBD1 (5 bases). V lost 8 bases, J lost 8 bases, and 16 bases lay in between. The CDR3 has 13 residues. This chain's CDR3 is CASSMGLLDEQFF. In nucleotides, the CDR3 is TGTGCCAGCTCCATGGGGCTTCTCGATGAGCAGTTCTTC.

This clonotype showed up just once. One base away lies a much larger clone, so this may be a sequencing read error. CDR3 amino acids: CATSKRTPYYNEQFF. The CDR3, as DNA: TGTGCCACCAGCAAACGGACCCCTTACTACAATGAGCAGTTCTTC. The chain employs TRBV15 and TRBJ2-1; D ambiguous. V lost 4 bases, J lost 3 bases, and 13 bases lay in between. CDR3 length: 15 amino acids. Germline CDR1 reads LNHNV; CDR2 reads YYDKDF (reference sequence).

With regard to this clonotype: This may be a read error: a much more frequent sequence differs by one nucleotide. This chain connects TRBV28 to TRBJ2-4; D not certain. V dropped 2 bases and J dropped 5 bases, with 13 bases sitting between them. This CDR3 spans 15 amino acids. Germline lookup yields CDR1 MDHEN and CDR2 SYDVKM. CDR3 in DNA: TGTGCCAGCAGTTTAGCCGGCAGTAGCCAAAACATTCAGTACTTC. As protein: CASSLAGSSQNIQYF.

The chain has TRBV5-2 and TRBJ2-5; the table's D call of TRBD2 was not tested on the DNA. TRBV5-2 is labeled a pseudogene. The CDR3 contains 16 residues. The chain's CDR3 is CAMGLGLLSLGETQYF. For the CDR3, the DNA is TGTGCCATGGGCCTCGGGCTCCTCAGCCTTGGAGAGACCCAGTACTTC.

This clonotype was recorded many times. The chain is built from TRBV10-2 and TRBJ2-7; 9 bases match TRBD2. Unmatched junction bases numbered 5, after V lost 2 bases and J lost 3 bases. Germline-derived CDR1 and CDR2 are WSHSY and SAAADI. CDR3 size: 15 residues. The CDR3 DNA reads TGCGCCAGCAGTGAGGGGACTAGCATCTACTACGAGCAGTACTTC. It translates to CASSEGTSIYYEQYF.

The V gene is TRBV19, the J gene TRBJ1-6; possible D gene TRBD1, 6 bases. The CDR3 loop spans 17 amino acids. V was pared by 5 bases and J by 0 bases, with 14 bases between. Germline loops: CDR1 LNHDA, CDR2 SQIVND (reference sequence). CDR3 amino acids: CASSRGTPISYNSPLHF. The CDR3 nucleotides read TGTGCCAGTAGTCGGGGGACACCGATCTCCTATAATTCACCCCTCCACTTT.

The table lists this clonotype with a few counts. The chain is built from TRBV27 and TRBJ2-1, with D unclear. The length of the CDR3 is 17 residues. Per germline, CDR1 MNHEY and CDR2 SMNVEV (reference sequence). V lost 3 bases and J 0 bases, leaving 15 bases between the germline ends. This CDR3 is CASSLILGRYSYNEQFF. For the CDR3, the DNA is TGTGCCAGCAGTTTGATACTGGGTCGGTACTCCTACAATGAGCAGTTCTTC.